The clone carrying this T cell receptor beta chain was recorded only once. V shed 4 bases and J shed 3 bases, with 16 bases lying between them. This CDR3 has 15 residues. Germline CDR1 SGHNT, CDR2 YYREEE (reference sequence). Repertoires were generated with immunoSEQ multiplex PCR, while TCRdb's copy carries only in-frame clones and drops some. The sample has 80,000 to 100,000 clones; 68% are singletons. This entry is derived from a study of shared clonotypes between healthy human individuals. The specimen sequenced was memory CD8+ T cells sorted from blood. The subset is: CD45RO+ cells pooled with CCR7-negative TemRA cells. The TCR comes from a man aged 25 to 40 in good health. The chain carries TRBV5-4 and TRBJ2-5; D perhaps matches TRBD1 (5 bases). CDR3 protein: CASSPDSIGEETQYF. The CDR3 DNA sequence: TGTGCCAGCAGCCCCGACAGTATCGGCGAAGAGACCCAGTACTTC. The entire variable domain, with the rest obtained from reference TRBV5-4 and TRBJ2-5, is as follows: ETGVTQSPTHLIKTRGQQVTLRCSSQSGHNTVSWYQQALGQGPQFIFQYYREEENGRGNFPPRFSGLQFPNYSSELNVNALELDDSALYLCASSPDSIGEETQYFGPGTRLLVL.